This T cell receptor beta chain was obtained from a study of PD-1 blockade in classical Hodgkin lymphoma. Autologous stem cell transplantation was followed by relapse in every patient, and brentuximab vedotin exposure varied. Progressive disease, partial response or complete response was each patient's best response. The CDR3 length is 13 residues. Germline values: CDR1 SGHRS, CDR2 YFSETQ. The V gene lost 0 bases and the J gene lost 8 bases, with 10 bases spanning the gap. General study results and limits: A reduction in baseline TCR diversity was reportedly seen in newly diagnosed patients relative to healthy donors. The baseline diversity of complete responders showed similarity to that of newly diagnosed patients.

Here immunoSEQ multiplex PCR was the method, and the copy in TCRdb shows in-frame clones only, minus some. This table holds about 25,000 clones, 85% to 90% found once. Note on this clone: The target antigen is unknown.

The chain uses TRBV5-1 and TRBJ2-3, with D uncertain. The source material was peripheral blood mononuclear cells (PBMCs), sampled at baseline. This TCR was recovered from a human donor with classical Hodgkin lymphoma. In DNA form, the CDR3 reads TGCGCCAGCAGCTTGGGGGTTGGCGCTACGCAGTATTTT. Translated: CASSLGVGATQYF.